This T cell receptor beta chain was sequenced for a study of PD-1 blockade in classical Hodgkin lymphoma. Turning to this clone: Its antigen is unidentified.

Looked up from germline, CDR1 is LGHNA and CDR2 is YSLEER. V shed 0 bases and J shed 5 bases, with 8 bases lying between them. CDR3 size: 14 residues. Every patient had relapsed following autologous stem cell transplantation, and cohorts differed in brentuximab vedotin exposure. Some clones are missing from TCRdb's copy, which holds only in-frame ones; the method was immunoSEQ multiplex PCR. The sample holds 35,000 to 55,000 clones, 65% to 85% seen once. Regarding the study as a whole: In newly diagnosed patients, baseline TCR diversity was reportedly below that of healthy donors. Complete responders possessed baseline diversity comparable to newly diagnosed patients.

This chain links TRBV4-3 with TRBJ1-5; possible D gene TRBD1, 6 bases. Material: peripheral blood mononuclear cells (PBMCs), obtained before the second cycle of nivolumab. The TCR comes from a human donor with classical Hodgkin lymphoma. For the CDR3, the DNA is TGCGCCAGCAGCCAAGAGGGGGCCGATCAGCCCCAGCATTTT. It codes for CASSQEGADQPQHF.